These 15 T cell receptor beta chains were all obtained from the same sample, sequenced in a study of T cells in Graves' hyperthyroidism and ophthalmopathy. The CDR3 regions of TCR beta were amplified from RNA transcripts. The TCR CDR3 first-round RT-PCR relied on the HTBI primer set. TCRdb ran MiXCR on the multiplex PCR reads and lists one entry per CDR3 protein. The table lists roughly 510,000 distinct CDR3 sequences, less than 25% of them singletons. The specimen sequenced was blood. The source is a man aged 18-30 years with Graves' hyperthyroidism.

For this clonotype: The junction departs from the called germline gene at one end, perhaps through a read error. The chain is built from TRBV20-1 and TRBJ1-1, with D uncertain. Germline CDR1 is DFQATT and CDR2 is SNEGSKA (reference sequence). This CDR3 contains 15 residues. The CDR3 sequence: CSANILRTGNTEAFF. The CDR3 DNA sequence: TGCAGTGCTAATATCCTCAGGACGGGGAACACTGAGGCTTTCTTT.

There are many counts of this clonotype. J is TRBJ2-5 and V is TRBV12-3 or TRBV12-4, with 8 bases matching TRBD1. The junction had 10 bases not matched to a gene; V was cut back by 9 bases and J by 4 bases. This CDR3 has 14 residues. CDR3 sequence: CASPRTGLVETQYF. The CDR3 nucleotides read TGTGCCAGTCCTAGGACAGGGTTGGTAGAGACCCAGTACTTC.

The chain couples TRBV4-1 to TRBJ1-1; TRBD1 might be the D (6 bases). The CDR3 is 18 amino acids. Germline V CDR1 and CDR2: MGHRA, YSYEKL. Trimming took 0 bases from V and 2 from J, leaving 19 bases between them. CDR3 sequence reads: CASSQDRAGSRGNTEAFF. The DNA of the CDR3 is TGCGCCAGCAGCCAAGATCGGGCGGGGAGCAGGGGCAACACTGAAGCTTTCTTT.

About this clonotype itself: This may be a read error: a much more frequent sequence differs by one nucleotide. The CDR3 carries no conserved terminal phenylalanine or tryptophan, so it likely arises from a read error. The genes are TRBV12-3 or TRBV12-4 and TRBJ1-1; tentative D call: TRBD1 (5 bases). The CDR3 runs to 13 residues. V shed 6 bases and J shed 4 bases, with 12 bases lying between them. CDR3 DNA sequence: TGTGCCAGCAGGTGGGCAGGGCGCACTGAAGCTTTCGTT. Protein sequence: CASRWAGRTEAFV.

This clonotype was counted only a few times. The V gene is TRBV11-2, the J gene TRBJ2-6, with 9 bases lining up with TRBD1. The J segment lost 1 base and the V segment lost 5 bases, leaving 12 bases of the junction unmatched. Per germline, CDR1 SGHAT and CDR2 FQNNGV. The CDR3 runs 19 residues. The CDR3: CASSVNPGQGFSGANVLTF. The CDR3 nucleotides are TGTGCCAGCAGCGTAAATCCGGGACAGGGTTTTTCTGGGGCCAACGTCCTGACTTTC.

CDR3 sequence (DNA): TGTGCCAGCAGCTTGGCCAGCGGGGGGGCAGGAGAGACCCAGTACTTC. Its translation is CASSLASGGAGETQYF. V gene TRBV11-2 combines with J gene TRBJ2-5, with 10 bases that match TRBD2. Trimming removed 3 bases from V and 4 bases from J; junction bases left unmatched: 8. CDR3 length equals 16 residues. Germline CDR1 reads SGHAT; CDR2 reads FQNNGV. Looking up the rest from reference TRBV11-2 and TRBJ2-5 gives the full variable domain: EAGVAQSPRYKIIEKRQSVAFWCNPISGHATLYWYQQILGQGPKLLIQFQNNGVVDDSQLPKDRFSAERLKGVDSTLKIQPAKLEDSAVYLCASSLASGGAGETQYFGPGTRLLVL.

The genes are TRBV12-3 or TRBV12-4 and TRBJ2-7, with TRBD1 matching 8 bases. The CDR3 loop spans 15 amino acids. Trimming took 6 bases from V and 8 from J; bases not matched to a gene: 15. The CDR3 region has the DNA TGTGCCAGCAGCCACCCGGGACAGGCAACGATCCAGCAGTACTTC. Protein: CASSHPGQATIQQYF.

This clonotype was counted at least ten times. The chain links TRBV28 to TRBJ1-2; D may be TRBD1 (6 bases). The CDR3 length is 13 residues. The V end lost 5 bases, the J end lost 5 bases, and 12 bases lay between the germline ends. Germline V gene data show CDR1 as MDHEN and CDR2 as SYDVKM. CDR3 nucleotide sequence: TGTGCCAGCAGTCCCTACAGGGCATATGGCTACACCTTC. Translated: CASSPYRAYGYTF.

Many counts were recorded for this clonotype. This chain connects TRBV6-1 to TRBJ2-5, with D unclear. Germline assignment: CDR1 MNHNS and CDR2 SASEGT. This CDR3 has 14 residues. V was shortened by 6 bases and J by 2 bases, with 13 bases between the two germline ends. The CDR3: CASRDLSRQETQYF. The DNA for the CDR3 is TGTGCCAGCAGGGACCTTTCAAGACAAGAGACCCAGTACTTC.

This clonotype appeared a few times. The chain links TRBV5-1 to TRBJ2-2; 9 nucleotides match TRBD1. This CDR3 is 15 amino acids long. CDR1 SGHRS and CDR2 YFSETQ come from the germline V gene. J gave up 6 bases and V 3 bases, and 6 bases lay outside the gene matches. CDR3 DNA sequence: TGCGCCAGCAGCTCAGGGACAGGGAGTGCCGGGGAGCTGTTTTTT. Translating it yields CASSSGTGSAGELFF. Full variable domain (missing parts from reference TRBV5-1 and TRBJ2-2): KAGVTQTPRYLIKTRGQQVTLSCSPISGHRSVSWYQQTPGQGLQFLFEYFSETQRNKGNFPGRFSGRQFSNSRSEMNVSTLELGDSALYLCASSSGTGSAGELFFGEGSRLTVL.

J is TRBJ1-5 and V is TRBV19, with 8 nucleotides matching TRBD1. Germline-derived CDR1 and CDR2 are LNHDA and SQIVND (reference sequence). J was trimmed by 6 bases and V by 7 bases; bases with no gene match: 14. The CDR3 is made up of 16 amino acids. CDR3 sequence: CASKGDRPQGAQPQHF. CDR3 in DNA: TGTGCCAGTAAAGGGGACAGGCCCCAGGGGGCTCAGCCCCAGCATTTT.

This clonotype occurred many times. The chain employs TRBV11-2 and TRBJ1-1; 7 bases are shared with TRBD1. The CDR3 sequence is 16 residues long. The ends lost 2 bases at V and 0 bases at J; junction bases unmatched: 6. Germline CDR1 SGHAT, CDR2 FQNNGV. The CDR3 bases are TGTGCCAGCAGCTTACTCTCGGGACAGCTGAACACTGAAGCTTTCTTT. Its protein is CASSLLSGQLNTEAFF.

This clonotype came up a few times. This CDR3 reads CASNQLGAGGPYGYTF. DNA of the CDR3: TGTGCCAGCAATCAGTTGGGGGCAGGGGGTCCCTATGGCTACACCTTC. The chain recombines TRBV28 with TRBJ1-2; 7 nucleotides align to TRBD1. V was clipped by 7 bases and J by 4 bases; unmatched bases: 15. The CDR3 has 16 amino acids. Per the germline V gene, CDR1 is MDHEN and CDR2 is SYDVKM.

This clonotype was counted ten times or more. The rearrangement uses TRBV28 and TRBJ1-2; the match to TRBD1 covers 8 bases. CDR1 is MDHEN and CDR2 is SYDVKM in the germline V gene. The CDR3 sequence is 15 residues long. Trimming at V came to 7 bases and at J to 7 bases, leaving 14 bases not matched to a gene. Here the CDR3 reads CASNSLTGGRGGYTF. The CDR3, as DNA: TGTGCCAGCAATTCTCTCACAGGGGGTCGCGGTGGCTACACCTTC.

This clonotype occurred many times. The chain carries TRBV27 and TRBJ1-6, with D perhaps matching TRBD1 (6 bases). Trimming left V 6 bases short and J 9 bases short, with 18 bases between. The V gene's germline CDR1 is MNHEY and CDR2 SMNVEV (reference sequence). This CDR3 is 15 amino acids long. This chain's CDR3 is CASSHLGGTGSPLHF. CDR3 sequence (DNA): TGTGCCAGCAGCCACCTAGGGGGGACGGGTTCACCCCTCCACTTT.